This T cell receptor (beta chain) derives from a study of T cell changes during pregnancy in multiple sclerosis. Using immunoSEQ multiplex PCR, the repertoire was profiled, and TCRdb retains in-frame clones only, with some absent. The sample lists 40,000 or so clones; under 95% were seen once. The V end lost 2 bases, the J end lost 5 bases, and 13 bases lay between the germline ends. The CDR3 spans 15 residues. Germline CDR1 and CDR2: MNHNS and SASEGT. Sequenced here: CD8+ T cells from peripheral blood mononuclear cells, sampled in the first trimester of pregnancy. The TCR originated in a female donor with multiple sclerosis, enrolled in a pregnancy study. The chain joins TRBV6-1 to TRBJ2-1, with D possibly matching TRBD2 (6 bases). Here the CDR3 DNA reads TGTGCCAGCAGTGAATCCGGCGGGGTCAACAATGAGCAGTTCTTC. Translated, it gives CASSESGGVNNEQFF.